Presented here are 23 T cell receptor beta chains from one specimen sequenced in a study of human T cells and chemical hapten exposure. MiXCR, run by TCRdb on the RACE reads, gives a single entry per CDR3 protein. The sample holds over 80,000 distinct CDR3 sequences, around 9.9% seen once. Time point indicated: patch test 3, about 24 weeks after DPC sensitization. Treatment described: therapeutic diphenylcyclopropenone sensitization with weekly scalp DPC. Sample: whole blood, taken in connection with sensitization to the hapten diphenylcyclopropenone (DPC). These receptor sequences come from a woman in her 30s with alopecia areata. Some clones in this sample may be carry-over from other donors' samples.

The chain couples TRBV28 to TRBJ1-2; D remains unclear. The CDR3 has 13 residues. Trimming took 6 bases from V and 4 from J, leaving 12 bases between them. In germline, CDR1 is MDHEN, CDR2 SYDVKM. The DNA of the CDR3 is TGTGCCAGCAGGTCGGACTCCCTCTATGGCTACACCTTC. Protein product: CASRSDSLYGYTF.

The DNA of the CDR3 is TGCGCCAGCAGCCAGGGACAGCAAGGGCAAGAGACCCAGTACTTC. Amino acid sequence: CASSQGQQGQETQYF. The chain joins TRBV5-1 to TRBJ2-5; 7 positions match TRBD1. There are 15 residues in the CDR3. V lost 4 bases, J lost 2 bases, and 8 bases stayed unmatched. Germline CDR1 reads SGHRS; CDR2 reads YFSETQ. Complete variable domain (other parts from reference TRBV5-1 and TRBJ2-5): KAGVTQTPRYLIKTRGQQVTLSCSPISGHRSVSWYQQTPGQGLQFLFEYFSETQRNKGNFPGRFSGRQFSNSRSEMNVSTLELGDSALYLCASSQGQQGQETQYFGPGTRLLVL.

This clonotype was found many times. The chain has TRBV2 and TRBJ2-1, with TRBD2 matching over 12 bases. The trim removed 3 bases at V and 5 bases at J, leaving 8 bases unmatched. The CDR3 length is 17 residues. Looked up from germline, CDR1 is SNHLY and CDR2 is FYNNEI. CDR3 amino acids: CASSDHVWTSGDNEQFF. DNA for the CDR3: TGTGCCAGCAGTGACCACGTCTGGACTAGCGGGGACAATGAGCAGTTCTTC.

In its sample, this clonotype was seen a few times. The V call is TRBV5-1, the J call TRBJ1-3, with D uncertain. The CDR3 spans 15 residues. Between the trimmed V and J ends, which lost 1 base and 2 bases, there was a span of 10 bases. Germline V gives CDR1 SGHRS, CDR2 YFSETQ. CDR3 residues: CASSLSPSTGNTIYF. The CDR3, as DNA: TGCGCCAGCAGCTTGTCGCCCTCCACTGGAAACACCATATATTTT. Full variable domain (outside the CDR3, taken from reference TRBV5-1 and TRBJ1-3): KAGVTQTPRYLIKTRGQQVTLSCSPISGHRSVSWYQQTPGQGLQFLFEYFSETQRNKGNFPGRFSGRQFSNSRSEMNVSTLELGDSALYLCASSLSPSTGNTIYFGEGSWLTVV.

This clonotype was counted many times. The V gene is TRBV6-2 or TRBV6-3, the J gene TRBJ2-5; D is possibly TRBD2 (5 bases). Trimming took 4 bases from V and 2 from J, leaving 11 bases between them. The CDR3 sequence is 14 residues long. From germline, CDR1 is MNHEY and CDR2 SVGEGT. The CDR3 coding sequence is TGTGCCAGCAGTTCCATGGGCGGGCAAGAGACCCAGTACTTC. This codes for CASSSMGGQETQYF.

This clonotype was counted only a few times. The V gene is TRBV28, the J gene TRBJ2-7; D is possibly TRBD1 (5 bases). CDR1 is MDHEN, CDR2 SYDVKM, per germline. V gave up 3 bases and J gave up 4 bases, with 19 bases separating them. This CDR3 is 16 amino acids long. In DNA, the CDR3 is TGTGCCAGCAGTTTCTATCCCAGGGCAACCAAATACGAGCAGTACGTC. It is translated as CASSFYPRATKYEQYV.

This rearrangement joins TRBV11-2 to TRBJ2-5; D may be TRBD1 (8 bases). Between the trimmed V and J ends, which lost 5 bases and 7 bases, there was a span of 17 bases. Per germline, CDR1 SGHAT and CDR2 FQNNGV. The CDR3 is 14 residues long. CDR3 region: CASSLGGTGSTQYF. The CDR3 DNA reads as TGTGCCAGCAGCCTGGGGGGGACAGGATCGACCCAGTACTTC.

This clonotype was found many times. The chain carries TRBV3-1 and TRBJ1-2; D uncertain. The ends were cut back, 1 base at V and 4 bases at J, with 10 bases in the middle. This CDR3 contains 14 residues. CDR1 is LGHDT and CDR2 is YNNKEL in the germline V gene (reference sequence). This CDR3 reads CASSQGSDFYGYTF. CDR3 nucleotides: TGTGCCAGCAGCCAAGGGTCAGACTTCTATGGCTACACCTTC. Supplemented by reference TRBV3-1 and TRBJ1-2, the full variable domain reads DTAVSQTPKYLVTQMGNDKSIKCEQNLGHDTMYWYKQDSKKFLKIMFSYNNKELIINETVPNRFSPKSPDKAHLNLHINSLELGDSAVYFCASSQGSDFYGYTFGSGTRLTVV.

This clonotype was detected many times. The V and J genes are TRBV24-1 and TRBJ2-3; D could derive from TRBD1 or TRBD2 (5 bases each). V was pared by 2 bases and J by 0 bases, with 11 bases between. Germline V gives CDR1 KGHDR, CDR2 SFDVKD. This CDR3 comprises 16 residues. In DNA, the CDR3 is TGTGCCACCAGTGATTGGGGGAGTCCTAGCACAGATACGCAGTATTTT. Translating gives CATSDWGSPSTDTQYF.

This clonotype appeared a few times. The rearrangement uses TRBV28 and TRBJ2-7; D may be TRBD1 or TRBD2 (6 bases each). V gave up 6 bases and J gave up 6 bases, with 18 bases separating them. The germline CDR1 and CDR2 sequences are MDHEN and SYDVKM. CDR3 length: 14 amino acids. CDR3 nucleotide sequence: TGTGCCAGCAGGGGCGGGAACAGGGTGAGCGAGCAGTACTTC. Amino acids: CASRGGNRVSEQYF.

The chain combines TRBV20-1 with TRBJ2-3; 11 nucleotides agree with TRBD2. Germline trimming cut 2 bases from V and 1 base from J; bases unmatched to any gene: 11. Germline-derived CDR1 and CDR2 are DFQATT and SNEGSKA (reference sequence). The CDR3 runs 18 residues. Written as DNA, the CDR3 is TGCAGTGCTAGAACTAGCGGGGGCTCGAACTACCGCACAGATACGCAGTATTTT. Translating it yields CSARTSGGSNYRTDTQYF.

This clonotype showed up just a few times. The V call is TRBV7-9, the J call TRBJ2-3; the D is unclear. Trimming stripped 5 bases from V and 4 bases from J, with 22 bases between. The CDR3 extends over 17 amino acids. Germline CDR1 is SEHNR and CDR2 is FQNEAQ (reference sequence). The CDR3 bases are TGTGCCAGCAGCCCCCCGCTTGACTCCAGCAGCCCAGATACGCAGTATTTT. It specifies CASSPPLDSSSPDTQYF.

This sequence joins TRBV20-1 and TRBJ2-5, with D perhaps matching TRBD2 (5 bases). Germline assignment: CDR1 DFQATT and CDR2 SNEGSKA (reference sequence). Trimming removed 4 bases from V and 2 bases from J, with 11 bases in between. This CDR3 is built from 13 residues. The CDR3 sequence: CSATLALQETQYF. For the CDR3, the DNA is TGCAGTGCTACTCTAGCCCTACAAGAGACCCAGTACTTC.

This clonotype was observed at least ten times. The chain carries TRBV20-1 and TRBJ2-1; 15 positions match TRBD2. The junction had 5 bases not matched to a gene; V was cut back by 4 bases and J by 4 bases. The CDR3 sequence is 16 residues long. Germline V gene sequence: CDR1 DFQATT, CDR2 SNEGSKA (reference sequence). CDR3 bases: TGCAGTGCTATTGGACTAGCGGGAGGGGGATACAATGAGCAGTTCTTC. This encodes CSAIGLAGGGYNEQFF.

The gene calls are TRBV27 and TRBJ1-1; the match to TRBD1 covers 7 bases. Per the germline V gene, CDR1 is MNHEY and CDR2 is SMNVEV (reference sequence). The CDR3 has 14 amino acids. The junction had 8 bases not matched to a gene; V was cut back by 6 bases and J by 4 bases. CDR3 sequence: CASREQGRGTEAFF. The CDR3 DNA reads as TGTGCCAGCAGGGAACAGGGGAGGGGCACTGAAGCTTTCTTT.

Many counts were recorded for this clonotype. This chain links TRBV4-1 with TRBJ2-3; 9 bases match TRBD2. J was trimmed by 4 bases and V by 0 bases; bases with no gene match: 8. The CDR3 sequence is 17 residues long. Germline assignment: CDR1 MGHRA and CDR2 YSYEKL. The CDR3 loop is CASSQDALAGYADTQYF. The DNA of the CDR3 is TGCGCCAGCAGCCAAGATGCGCTAGCGGGGTATGCAGATACGCAGTATTTT.

This rearrangement joins TRBV2 to TRBJ2-1, with D perhaps matching TRBD2 (5 bases). Trimming shortened V by 8 bases and J by 10 bases, and 12 bases separated the two germline ends. Germline V CDR1 and CDR2: SNHLY, FYNNEI. CDR3 length equals 11 residues. The CDR3 nucleotides read TGTGCCAGCTTAGTTTTAGCGGAGCAGTTCTTC. Protein: CASLVLAEQFF.

The J gene is TRBJ1-1, the V gene TRBV7-9; weak D call: TRBD1 (6 bases). This CDR3 has 14 amino acids. Germline V gene lookup returns CDR1 SEHNR and CDR2 FQNEAQ (reference sequence). The ends were cut back, 6 bases at V and 3 bases at J, with 14 bases in the middle. As DNA, the CDR3 is TGTGCCAGCAGGGTAGGGACACAACACACTGAAGCTTTCTTT. This codes for CASRVGTQHTEAFF.

Many counts were recorded for this clonotype. The V and J genes are TRBV2 and TRBJ2-3; 8 nucleotides match TRBD2. The CDR3 sequence is 15 residues long. Germline V CDR1 and CDR2: SNHLY, FYNNEI. V lost 8 bases, J lost 2 bases, and 9 bases stayed unmatched. CDR3 sequence reads: CASGISSGYTDTQYF. The CDR3 DNA sequence: TGTGCCAGCGGTATTTCTAGCGGGTACACAGATACGCAGTATTTT. The variable domain in full, completed from reference TRBV2 and TRBJ2-3, reads EPEVTQTPSHQVTQMGQEVILRCVPISNHLYFYWYRQILGQKVEFLVSFYNNEISEKSEIFDDQFSVERPDGSNFTLKIRSTKLEDSAMYFCASGISSGYTDTQYFGPGTRLTVL.

This clonotype was detected many times. CDR3 residues: CASSLKGYEQYF. CDR3 coding DNA: TGTGCCAGCAGTTTAAAGGGCTACGAGCAGTACTTC. This chain uses TRBV28 with TRBJ2-7; D gene unclear. Germline V gene lookup returns CDR1 MDHEN and CDR2 SYDVKM. Trimming took 2 bases from V and 3 from J, leaving 5 bases between them. The CDR3 contains 12 residues.

This clonotype was detected ten times or more. The V and J genes are TRBV29-1 and TRBJ2-1, with D possibly TRBD1 on 5 matching bases. Between the trimmed V and J ends, which lost 2 bases and 4 bases, there was a span of 6 bases. The CDR3 has 12 residues. The germline V gene has CDR1 SQVTM and CDR2 ANQGSEA. CDR3 loop: CSVEQGYNEQFF. CDR3 coding DNA: TGCAGCGTTGAACAGGGTTACAATGAGCAGTTCTTC.

The chain has TRBV11-2 and TRBJ2-2; possibly TRBD1 for D (6 bases). The V gene's germline CDR1 is SGHAT and CDR2 FQNNGV. This CDR3 spans 16 amino acids. V was shortened by 1 base and J by 2 bases, with 11 bases between the two germline ends. The CDR3: CASSLGPGHNTGELFF. CDR3 DNA: TGTGCCAGCAGCTTAGGCCCGGGACATAACACCGGGGAGCTGTTTTTT.

There are many counts of this clonotype. The DNA of the CDR3 is TGCAGTGCTAGAGAGTTCGGGGGTGAGCAGTACGTC. This gives the protein CSAREFGGEQYV. The J gene is TRBJ2-7, the V gene TRBV20-1, with D tentatively TRBD2 (6 bases). Germline-derived CDR1 and CDR2 are DFQATT and SNEGSKA (reference sequence). The length of the CDR3 is 12 residues. The V end was cut by 0 bases, the J end by 7 bases, with 10 bases between.